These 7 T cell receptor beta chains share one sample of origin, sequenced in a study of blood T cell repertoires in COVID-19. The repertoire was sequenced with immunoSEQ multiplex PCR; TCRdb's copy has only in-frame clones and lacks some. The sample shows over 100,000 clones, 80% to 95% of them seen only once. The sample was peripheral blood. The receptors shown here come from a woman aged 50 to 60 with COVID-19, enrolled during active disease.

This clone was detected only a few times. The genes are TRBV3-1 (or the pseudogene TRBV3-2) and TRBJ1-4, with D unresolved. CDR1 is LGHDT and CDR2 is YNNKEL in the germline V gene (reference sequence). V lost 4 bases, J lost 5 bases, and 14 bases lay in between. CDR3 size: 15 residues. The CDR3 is CASSREGYRNEKLFF. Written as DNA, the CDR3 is TGTGCCAGCAGCCGGGAGGGTTATCGGAATGAAAAACTGTTTTTT.

Written as DNA, the CDR3 is TGTGCCAGCAGTTTAAGCGGGATTTACAATGAGCAGTTCTTC. Protein: CASSLSGIYNEQFF. This chain links TRBV27 with TRBJ2-1, with 7 nucleotides matching TRBD2. Per the germline V gene, CDR1 is MNHEY and CDR2 is SMNVEV (reference sequence). Trimming cost V 2 bases and J 4 bases; bases outside gene matches: 2. This CDR3 has 14 amino acids.

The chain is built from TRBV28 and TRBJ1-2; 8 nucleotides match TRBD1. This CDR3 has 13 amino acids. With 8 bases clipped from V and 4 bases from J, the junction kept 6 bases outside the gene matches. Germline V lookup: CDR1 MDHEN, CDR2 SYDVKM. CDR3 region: CASLAGGGYGYTF. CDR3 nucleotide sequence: TGTGCCAGCTTGGCAGGGGGCGGCTATGGCTACACCTTC.

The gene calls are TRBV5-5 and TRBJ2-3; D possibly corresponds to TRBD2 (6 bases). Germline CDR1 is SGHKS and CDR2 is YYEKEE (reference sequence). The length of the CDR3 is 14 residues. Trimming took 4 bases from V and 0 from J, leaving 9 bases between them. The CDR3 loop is CASSRGASTDTQYF. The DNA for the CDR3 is TGTGCCAGCAGCCGCGGGGCAAGCACAGATACGCAGTATTTT.

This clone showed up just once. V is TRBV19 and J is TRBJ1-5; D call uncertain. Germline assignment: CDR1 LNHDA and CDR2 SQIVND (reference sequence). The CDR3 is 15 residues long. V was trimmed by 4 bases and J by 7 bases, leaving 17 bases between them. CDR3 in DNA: TGTGCCAGTAGTAGGAAGGGAGGCCCCGAGCAGCCCCAGCATTTT. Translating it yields CASSRKGGPEQPQHF.

For the CDR3, the DNA is TGTGCCAGTAGTCTCCCAGCGGGGGTCTCTGGGGCCAACGTCCTGACTTTC. Protein: CASSLPAGVSGANVLTF. The chain is built from TRBV19 and TRBJ2-6; 8 bases are a match to TRBD2. V shed 5 bases, J shed 0 bases, and the junction held 6 bases outside the gene matches. CDR3 length equals 17 residues. The germline V gene encodes CDR1 LNHDA and CDR2 SQIVND (reference sequence).

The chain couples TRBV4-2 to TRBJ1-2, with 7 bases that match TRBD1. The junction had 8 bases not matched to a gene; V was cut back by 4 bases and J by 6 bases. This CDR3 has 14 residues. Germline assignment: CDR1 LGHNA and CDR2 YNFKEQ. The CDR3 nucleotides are TGTGCCAGCAGCCCCGGGGGACAGCGAAATGGCTACACCTTC. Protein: CASSPGGQRNGYTF.